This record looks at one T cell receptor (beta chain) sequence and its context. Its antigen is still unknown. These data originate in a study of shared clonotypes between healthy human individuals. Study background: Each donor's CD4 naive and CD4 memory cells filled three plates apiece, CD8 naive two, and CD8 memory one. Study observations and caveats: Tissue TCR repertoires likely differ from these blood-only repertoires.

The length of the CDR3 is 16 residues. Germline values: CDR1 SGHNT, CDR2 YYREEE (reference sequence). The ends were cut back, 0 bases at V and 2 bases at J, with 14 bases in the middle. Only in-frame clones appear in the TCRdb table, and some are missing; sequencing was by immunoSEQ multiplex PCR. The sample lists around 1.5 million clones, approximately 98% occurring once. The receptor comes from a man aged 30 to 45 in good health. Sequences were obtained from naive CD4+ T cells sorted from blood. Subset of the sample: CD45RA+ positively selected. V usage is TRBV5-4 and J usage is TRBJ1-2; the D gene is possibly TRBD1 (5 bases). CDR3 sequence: CASSLVQGTLNYGYTF. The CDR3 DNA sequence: TGTGCCAGCAGCTTGGTTCAGGGAACACTCAACTATGGCTACACCTTC. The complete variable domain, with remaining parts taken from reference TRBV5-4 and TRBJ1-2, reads ETGVTQSPTHLIKTRGQQVTLRCSSQSGHNTVSWYQQALGQGPQFIFQYYREEENGRGNFPPRFSGLQFPNYSSELNVNALELDDSALYLCASSLVQGTLNYGYTFGSGTRLTVV.